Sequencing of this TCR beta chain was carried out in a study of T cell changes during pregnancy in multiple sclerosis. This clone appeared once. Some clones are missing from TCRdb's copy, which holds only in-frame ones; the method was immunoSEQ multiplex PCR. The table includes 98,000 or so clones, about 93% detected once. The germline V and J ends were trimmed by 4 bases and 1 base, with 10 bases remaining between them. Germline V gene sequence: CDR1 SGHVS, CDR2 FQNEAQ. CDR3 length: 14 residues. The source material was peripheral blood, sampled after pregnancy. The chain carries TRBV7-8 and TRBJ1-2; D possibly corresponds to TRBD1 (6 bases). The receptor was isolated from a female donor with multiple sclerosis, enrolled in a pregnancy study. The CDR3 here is CASSSTGLNYGYTF. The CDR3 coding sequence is TGTGCCAGCAGCTCGACAGGACTTAACTATGGCTACACCTTC.